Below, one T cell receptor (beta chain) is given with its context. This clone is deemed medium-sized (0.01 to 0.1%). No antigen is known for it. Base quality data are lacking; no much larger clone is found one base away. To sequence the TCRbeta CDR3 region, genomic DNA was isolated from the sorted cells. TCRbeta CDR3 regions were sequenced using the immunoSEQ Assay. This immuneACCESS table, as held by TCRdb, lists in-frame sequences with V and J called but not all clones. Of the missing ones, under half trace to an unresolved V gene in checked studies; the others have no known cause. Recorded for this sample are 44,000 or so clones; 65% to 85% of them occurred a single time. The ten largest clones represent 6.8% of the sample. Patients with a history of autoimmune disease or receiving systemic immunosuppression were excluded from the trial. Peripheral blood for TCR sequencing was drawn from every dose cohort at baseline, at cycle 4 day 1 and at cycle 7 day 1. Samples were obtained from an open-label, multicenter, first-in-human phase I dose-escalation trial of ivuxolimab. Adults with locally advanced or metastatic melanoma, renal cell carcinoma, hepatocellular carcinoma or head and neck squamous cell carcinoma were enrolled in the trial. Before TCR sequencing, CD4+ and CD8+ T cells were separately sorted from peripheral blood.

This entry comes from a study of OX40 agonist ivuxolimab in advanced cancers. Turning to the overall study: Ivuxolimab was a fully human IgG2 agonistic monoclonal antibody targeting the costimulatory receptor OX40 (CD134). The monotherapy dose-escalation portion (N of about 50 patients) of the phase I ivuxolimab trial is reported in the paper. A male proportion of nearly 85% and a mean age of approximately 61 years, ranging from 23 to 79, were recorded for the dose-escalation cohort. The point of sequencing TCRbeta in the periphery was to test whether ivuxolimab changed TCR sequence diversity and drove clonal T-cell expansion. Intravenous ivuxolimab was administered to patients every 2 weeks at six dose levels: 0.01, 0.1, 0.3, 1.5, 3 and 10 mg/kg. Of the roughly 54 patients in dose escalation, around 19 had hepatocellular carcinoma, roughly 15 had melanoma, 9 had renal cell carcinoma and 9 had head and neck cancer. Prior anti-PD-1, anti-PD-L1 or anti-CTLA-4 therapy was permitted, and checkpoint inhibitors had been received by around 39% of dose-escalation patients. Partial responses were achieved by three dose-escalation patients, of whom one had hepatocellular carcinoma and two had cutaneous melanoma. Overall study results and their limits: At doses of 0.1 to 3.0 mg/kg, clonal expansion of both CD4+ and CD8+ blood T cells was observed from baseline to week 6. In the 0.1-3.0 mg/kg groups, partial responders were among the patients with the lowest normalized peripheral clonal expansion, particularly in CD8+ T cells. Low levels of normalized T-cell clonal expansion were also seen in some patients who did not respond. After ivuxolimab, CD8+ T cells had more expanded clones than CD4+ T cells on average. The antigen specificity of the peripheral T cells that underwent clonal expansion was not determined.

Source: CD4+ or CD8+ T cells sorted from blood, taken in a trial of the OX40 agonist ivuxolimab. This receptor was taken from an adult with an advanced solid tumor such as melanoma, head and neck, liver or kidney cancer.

CDR3 reads: CAGMGLYNEQFF. The DNA sequence is as follows: TGTGCCGGGATGGGACTCTACAATGAGCAGTTCTTC. The rearrangement joined TRBV30 to TRBJ2-1; the best D guess is TRBD2, with 6 bases matching. CDR1 GTSNPN and CDR2 SVGIG are derived from the germline V gene (reference sequence). V is clipped by 8 bases and J by 3 bases, and the sequence between their germline boundaries is 11 bases long. The CDR3 sequence holds 12 residues, the cysteine and phenylalanine included. The CDR3 DNA has 36 bases and is translated from base 1.